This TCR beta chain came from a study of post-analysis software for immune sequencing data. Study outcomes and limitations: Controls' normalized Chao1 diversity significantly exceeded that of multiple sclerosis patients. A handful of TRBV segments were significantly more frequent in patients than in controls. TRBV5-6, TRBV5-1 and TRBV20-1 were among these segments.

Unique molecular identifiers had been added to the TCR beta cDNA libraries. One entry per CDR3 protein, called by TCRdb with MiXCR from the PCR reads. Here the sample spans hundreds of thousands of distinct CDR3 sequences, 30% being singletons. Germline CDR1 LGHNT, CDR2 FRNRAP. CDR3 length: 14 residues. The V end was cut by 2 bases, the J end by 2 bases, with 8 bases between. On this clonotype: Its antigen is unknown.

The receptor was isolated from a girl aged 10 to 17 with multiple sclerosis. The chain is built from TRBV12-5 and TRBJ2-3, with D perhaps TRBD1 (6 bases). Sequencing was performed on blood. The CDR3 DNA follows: TGTGCTAGTGGTTTGACAGGGTACACAGATACGCAGTATTTT. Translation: CASGLTGYTDTQYF. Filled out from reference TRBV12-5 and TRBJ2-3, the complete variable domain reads DARVTQTPRHKVTEMGQEVTMRCQPILGHNTVFWYRQTMMQGLELLAYFRNRAPLDDSGMPKDRFSAEMPDATLATLKIQPSEPRDSAVYFCASGLTGYTDTQYFGPGTRLTVL.